This TCR beta chain comes out of a study of CD4 T cells in relation to SARS-CoV-2 and coronaviruses. Study at large: TCR beta CDR3s were sequenced after approximately ten-day antigen culture of PBMCs.

Unmatched junction bases numbered 6, after V lost 4 bases and J lost 5 bases. The CDR3 is 14 amino acids. CDR1 LNHDA and CDR2 SQIVND come from the germline V gene (reference sequence). The table came from immunoSEQ multiplex PCR; TCRdb's copy has only in-frame clones and leaves some out. Among about 21,000 clones listed, roughly 76% were seen once. The unexposed donors gave CD4+ T cells in about 2010-2019, prior to COVID-19. The cells were cultured for about ten days before CD4+ T cells were isolated. This clone was seen a few times. Its specificity is unknown. The rearrangement joins TRBV19 to TRBJ1-2, with 8 bases identical to TRBD1. Sequencing was carried out using CD4+ T cells from PBMCs, cultured in vitro. The clonotype comes from a human donor in good health. The CDR3 bases are TGTGCCAGTAGTACAGGGGGCCTGAGGTATGGCTACACCTTC. Its translation is CASSTGGLRYGYTF.